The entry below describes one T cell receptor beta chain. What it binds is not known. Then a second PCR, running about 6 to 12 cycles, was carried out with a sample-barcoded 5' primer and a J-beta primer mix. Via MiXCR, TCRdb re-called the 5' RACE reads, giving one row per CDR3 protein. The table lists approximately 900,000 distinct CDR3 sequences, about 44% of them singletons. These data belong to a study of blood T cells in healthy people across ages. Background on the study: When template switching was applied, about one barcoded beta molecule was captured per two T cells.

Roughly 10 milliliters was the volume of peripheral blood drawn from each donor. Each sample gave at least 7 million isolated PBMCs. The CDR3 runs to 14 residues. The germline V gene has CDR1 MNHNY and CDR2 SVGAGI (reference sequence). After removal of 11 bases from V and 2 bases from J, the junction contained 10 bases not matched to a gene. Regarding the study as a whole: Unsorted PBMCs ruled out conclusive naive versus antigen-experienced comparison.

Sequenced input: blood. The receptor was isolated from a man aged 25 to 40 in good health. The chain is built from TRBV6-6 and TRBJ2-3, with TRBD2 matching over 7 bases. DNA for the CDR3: TGTGCCGGCCGGACTAGAGGATTCACAGATACGCAGTATTTT. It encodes CAGRTRGFTDTQYF.